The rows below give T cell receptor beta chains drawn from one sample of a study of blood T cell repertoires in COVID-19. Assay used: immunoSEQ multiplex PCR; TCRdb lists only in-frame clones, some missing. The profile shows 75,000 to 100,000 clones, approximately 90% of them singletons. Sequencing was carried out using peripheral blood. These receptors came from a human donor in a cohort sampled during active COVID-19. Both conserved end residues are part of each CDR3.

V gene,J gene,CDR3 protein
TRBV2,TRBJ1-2,CASRELRGYTF
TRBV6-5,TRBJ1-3,CASLRLPGNTIYF
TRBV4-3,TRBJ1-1,CASSQGPRTEAFF
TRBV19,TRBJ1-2,CASSTRTLYGYTF
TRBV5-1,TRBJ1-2,CASRASHPYGYTF
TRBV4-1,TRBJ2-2,CASSQDRSTGELFF
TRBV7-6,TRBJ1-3,CASSSGGGAGGNTIYF
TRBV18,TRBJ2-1,CASSLPGQRNYEQFF
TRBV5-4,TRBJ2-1,CASRSGLGDEQFF
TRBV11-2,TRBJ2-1,CASSPRGLAGVYEQFF
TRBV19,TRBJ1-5,CASRGQASNQPQHF
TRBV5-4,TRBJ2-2,CASGSSGGYYTGELFF
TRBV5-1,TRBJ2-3,CASSLVTSGRVTDTQYF
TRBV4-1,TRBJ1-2,CASSQTGEVYGYTF
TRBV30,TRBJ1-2,CAWGTGGYGYTF
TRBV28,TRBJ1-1,CASSLRTEAFF
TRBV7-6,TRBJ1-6,CASSATGTSEGGISPLHF
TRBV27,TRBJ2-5,CASSSHSQETQYF
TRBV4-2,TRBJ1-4,CASSPGPEKLFF
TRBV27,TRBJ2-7,CASSSPTSRLHF
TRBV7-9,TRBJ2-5,CASSLIGTGAGETQYF
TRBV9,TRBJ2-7,CASSNHRDSLSWAQYF
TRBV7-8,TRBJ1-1,CASSALTRTGTQAFF
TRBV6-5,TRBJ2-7,CASSTGLAYEQYF
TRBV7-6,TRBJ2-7,CASSLMTDEFHEQYF
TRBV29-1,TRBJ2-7,CSVARSNFEQYF
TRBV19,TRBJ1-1,CASSTSGQGRAFF
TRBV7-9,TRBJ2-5,CASSLGSGQGAQYF
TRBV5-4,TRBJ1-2,CASSFGLSGGLGGYTF
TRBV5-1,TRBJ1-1,CASSMSGQGVKDTEAFF
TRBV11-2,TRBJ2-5,CASSSASGGTVETQYF
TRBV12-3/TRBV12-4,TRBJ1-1,CASSQGATEAFF
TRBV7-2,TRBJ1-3,CASSLESRGTGNTIYF
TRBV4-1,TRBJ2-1,CASSQETSGVIGQFF
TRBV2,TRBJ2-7,CASSDPRAGVYEQYF
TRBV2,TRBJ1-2,CAKATGKVEGYTF
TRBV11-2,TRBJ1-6,CASSLDLGVSSPLHF
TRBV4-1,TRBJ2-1,CASSQAAGGPNEQFF